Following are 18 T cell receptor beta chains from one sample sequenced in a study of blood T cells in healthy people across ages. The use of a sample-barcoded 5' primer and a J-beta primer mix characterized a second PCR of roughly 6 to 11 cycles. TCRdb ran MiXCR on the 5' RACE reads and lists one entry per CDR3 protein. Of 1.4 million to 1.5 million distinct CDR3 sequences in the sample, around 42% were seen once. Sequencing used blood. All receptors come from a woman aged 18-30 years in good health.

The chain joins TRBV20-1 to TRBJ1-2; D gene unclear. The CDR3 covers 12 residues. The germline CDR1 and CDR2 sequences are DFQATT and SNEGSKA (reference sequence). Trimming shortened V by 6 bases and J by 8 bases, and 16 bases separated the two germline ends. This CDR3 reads CSATEVGEGYTF. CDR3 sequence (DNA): TGCAGTGCCACCGAGGTGGGAGAGGGCTACACCTTC.

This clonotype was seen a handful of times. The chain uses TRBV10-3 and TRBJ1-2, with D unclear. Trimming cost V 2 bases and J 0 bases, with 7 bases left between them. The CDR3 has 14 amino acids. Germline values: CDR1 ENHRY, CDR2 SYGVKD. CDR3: CAISEMSSNYGYTF. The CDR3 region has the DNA TGTGCCATCAGTGAGATGAGCTCTAACTATGGCTACACCTTC.

As DNA, the CDR3 is TGCAGCGTTGAAGACAAGGACAGGGGTCATTACGAGCAGTACTTC. Translation: CSVEDKDRGHYEQYF. The chain couples TRBV29-1 to TRBJ2-7; 9 bases are shared with TRBD1. V lost 0 bases, J lost 4 bases, and 7 bases stayed unmatched. In germline, CDR1 is SQVTM, CDR2 ANQGSEA. The CDR3 extends over 15 amino acids.

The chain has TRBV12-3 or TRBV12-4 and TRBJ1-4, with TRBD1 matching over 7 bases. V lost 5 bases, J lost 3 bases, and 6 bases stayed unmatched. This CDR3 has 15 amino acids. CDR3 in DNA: TGTGCCAGCAGTGGGGGACAGAGCCCTAATGAAAAACTGTTTTTT. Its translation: CASSGGQSPNEKLFF.

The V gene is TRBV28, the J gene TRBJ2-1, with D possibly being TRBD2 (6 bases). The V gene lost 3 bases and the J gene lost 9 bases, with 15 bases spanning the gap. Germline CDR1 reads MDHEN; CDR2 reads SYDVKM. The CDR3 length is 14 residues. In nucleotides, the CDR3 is TGTGCCAGCAGTTTTGGAGGGCTTATAGGTGAGCAGTTCTTC. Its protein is CASSFGGLIGEQFF.

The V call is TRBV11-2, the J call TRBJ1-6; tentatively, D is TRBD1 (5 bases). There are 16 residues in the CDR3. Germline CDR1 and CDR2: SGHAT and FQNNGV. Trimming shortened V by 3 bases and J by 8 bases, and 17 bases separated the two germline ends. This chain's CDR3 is CASSLTRDPWDSPLHF. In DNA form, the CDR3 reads TGTGCCAGCAGCTTGACCCGGGACCCCTGGGATTCACCCCTCCACTTT.

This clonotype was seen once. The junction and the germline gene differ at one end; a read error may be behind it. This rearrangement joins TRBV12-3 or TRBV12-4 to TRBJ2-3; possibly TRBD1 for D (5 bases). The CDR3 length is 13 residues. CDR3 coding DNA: TGTGCCAGCCGGTCGCAGGGCACAGATACGGAGTATTTT. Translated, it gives CASRSQGTDTEYF.

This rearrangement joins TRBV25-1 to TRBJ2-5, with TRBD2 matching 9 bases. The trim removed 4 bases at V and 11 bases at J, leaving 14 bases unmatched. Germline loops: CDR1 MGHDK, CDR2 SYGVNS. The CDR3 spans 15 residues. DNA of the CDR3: TGTGCCAGCAGTGGAGGTAGCGGGAGATTGAACGGGCAGTACTTC. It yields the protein CASSGGSGRLNGQYF. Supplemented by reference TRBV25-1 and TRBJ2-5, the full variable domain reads EADIYQTPRYLVIGTGKKITLECSQTMGHDKMYWYQQDPGMELHLIHYSYGVNSTEKGDLSSESTVSRIRTEHFPLTLESARPSHTSQYLCASSGGSGRLNGQYFGPGTRLLVL.

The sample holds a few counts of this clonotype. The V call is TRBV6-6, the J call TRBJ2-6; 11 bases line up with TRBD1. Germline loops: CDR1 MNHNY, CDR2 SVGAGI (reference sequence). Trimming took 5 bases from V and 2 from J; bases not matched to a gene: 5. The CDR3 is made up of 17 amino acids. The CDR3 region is CASSRSDRGPGANVLTF. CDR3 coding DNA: TGTGCCAGCAGTCGGTCGGACAGGGGGCCTGGGGCCAACGTCCTGACTTTC.

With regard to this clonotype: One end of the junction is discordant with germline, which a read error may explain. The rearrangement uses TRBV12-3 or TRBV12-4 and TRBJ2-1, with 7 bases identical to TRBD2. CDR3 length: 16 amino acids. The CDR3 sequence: CASSQLAGTIGDERFF. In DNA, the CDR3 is TGTGCCAGCAGCCAATTAGCGGGCACGATTGGAGATGAGCGGTTCTTC.

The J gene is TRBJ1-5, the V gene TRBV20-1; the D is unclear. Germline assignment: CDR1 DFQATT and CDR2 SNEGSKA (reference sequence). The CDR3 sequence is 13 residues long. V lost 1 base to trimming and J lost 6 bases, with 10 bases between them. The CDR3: CSARGWVGQPQHF. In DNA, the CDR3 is TGCAGTGCTAGAGGGTGGGTCGGTCAGCCCCAGCATTTT.

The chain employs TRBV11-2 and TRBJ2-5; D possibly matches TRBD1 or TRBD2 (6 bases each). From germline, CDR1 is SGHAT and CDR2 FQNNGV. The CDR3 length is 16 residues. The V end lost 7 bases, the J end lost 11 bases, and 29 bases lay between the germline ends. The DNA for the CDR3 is TGTGCCAGCACTCTCTGGTCGGGGGCGTACTACAATGAGCAGTACTTC. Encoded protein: CASTLWSGAYYNEQYF.

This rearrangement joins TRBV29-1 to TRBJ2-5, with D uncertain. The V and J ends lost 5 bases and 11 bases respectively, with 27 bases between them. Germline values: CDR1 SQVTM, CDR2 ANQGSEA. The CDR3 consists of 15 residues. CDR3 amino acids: CSVTGLHTSGDEQYF. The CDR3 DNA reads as TGCAGCGTTACGGGCCTACATACCTCGGGCGATGAGCAGTACTTC.

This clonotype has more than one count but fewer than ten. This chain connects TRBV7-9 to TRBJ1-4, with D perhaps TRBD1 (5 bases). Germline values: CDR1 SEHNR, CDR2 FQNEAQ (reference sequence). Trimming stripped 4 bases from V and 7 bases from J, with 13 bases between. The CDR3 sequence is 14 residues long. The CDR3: CASSSTEGAEKLFF. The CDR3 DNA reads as TGTGCCAGCAGCTCCACCGAAGGGGCTGAAAAACTGTTTTTT.

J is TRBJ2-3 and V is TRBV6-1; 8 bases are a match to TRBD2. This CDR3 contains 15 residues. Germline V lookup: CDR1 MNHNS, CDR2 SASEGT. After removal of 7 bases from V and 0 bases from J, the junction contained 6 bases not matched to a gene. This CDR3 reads CASTGRLASTDTQYF. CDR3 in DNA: TGTGCCAGCACAGGAAGACTAGCGAGCACAGATACGCAGTATTTT.

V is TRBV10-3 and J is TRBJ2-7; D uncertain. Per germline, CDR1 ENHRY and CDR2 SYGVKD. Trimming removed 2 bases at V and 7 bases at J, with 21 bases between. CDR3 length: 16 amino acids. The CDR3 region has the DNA TGTGCCATCAGTGAGGTAGTGTCCCTCCCTTCGGTGGAGCAGTACTTC. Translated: CAISEVVSLPSVEQYF.

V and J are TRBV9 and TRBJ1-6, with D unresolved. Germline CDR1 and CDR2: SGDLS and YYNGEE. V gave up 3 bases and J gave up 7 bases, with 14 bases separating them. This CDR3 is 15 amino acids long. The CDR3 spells CASSGTMGGNSPLHF. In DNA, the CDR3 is TGTGCCAGCAGCGGCACCATGGGAGGGAATTCACCCCTCCACTTT.

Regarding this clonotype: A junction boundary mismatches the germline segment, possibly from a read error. The CDR3 protein is CTSRPGLAGTYEQYF. CDR3 sequence (DNA): TGTACCAGCAGACCGGGACTAGCGGGGACCTACGAGCAGTACTTC. This chain connects TRBV12-3 or TRBV12-4 to TRBJ2-7; TRBD2 aligns across 13 bases. This CDR3 is built from 15 residues.